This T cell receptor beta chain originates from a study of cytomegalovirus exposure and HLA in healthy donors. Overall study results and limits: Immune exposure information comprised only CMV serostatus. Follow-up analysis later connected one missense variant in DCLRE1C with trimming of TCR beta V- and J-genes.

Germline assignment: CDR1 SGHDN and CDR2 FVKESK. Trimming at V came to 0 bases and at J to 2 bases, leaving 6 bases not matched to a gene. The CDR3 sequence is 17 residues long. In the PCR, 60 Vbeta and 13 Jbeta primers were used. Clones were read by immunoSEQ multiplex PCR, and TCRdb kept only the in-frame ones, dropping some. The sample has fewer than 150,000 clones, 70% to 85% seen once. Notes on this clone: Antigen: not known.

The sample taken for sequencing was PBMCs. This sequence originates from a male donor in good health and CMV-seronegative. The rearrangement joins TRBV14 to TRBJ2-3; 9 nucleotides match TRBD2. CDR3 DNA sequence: TGTGCCAGCAGCCAAGATTGGCGGGAGGGTTACACAGATACGCAGTATTTT. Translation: CASSQDWREGYTDTQYF.